This passage covers 11 T cell receptor beta chains from one sample sequenced in a study of shared clonotypes between healthy human individuals. Generated by immunoSEQ multiplex PCR, the TCRdb table keeps only in-frame clones and is missing some. Of over a million clones listed, over 95% are singletons. Input material: naive CD4+ T cells sorted from blood. Subset of the sample: CD45RA+ positively selected. Receptor source: a man aged 30 to 45 in good health.

The chain combines TRBV4-3 with TRBJ1-1; 7 bases are shared with TRBD1. The germline V gene has CDR1 LGHNA and CDR2 YSLEER. This CDR3 has 18 amino acids. Trimming took 3 bases from V and 0 from J; bases not matched to a gene: 13. CDR3 sequence reads: CASSHVDREGSMNTEAFF. In DNA form, the CDR3 reads TGCGCCAGCAGCCATGTAGACAGGGAGGGATCTATGAACACTGAAGCTTTCTTT.

The V gene is TRBV28, the J gene TRBJ2-1; 12 bases map to TRBD2. Germline loops: CDR1 MDHEN, CDR2 SYDVKM. The junction had 6 bases not matched to a gene; V was cut back by 7 bases and J by 5 bases. The CDR3 is 15 amino acids. The CDR3 loop reads CASNLLAGGHNEQFF. The CDR3 DNA reads TGTGCCAGCAACTTACTAGCGGGAGGACACAATGAGCAGTTCTTC. The full variable domain, in which reference TRBV28 and TRBJ2-1 provide the parts outside the CDR3, is DVKVTQSSRYLVKRTGEKVFLECVQDMDHENMFWYRQDPGLGLRLIYFSYDVKMKEKGDIPEGYSVSREKKERFSLILESASTNQTSMYLCASNLLAGGHNEQFFGPGTRLTVL.

J is TRBJ1-5 and V is TRBV27; perhaps TRBD1 as D (5 bases). The CDR3 loop spans 14 amino acids. Germline assignment: CDR1 MNHEY and CDR2 SMNVEV (reference sequence). Between the trimmed V and J ends, which lost 0 bases and 6 bases, there was a span of 9 bases. In DNA, the CDR3 is TGTGCCAGCAGTTTATCCAGGGATGGTCAGCCCCAGCATTTT. This translates into CASSLSRDGQPQHF.

The rearrangement uses TRBV28 and TRBJ1-2, with D possibly being TRBD1 (6 bases). The CDR3 sequence is 14 residues long. The ends were cut back, 5 bases at V and 6 bases at J, with 16 bases in the middle. Germline loops: CDR1 MDHEN, CDR2 SYDVKM. The DNA of the CDR3 is TGTGCCAGCAGTCCCCTCCGGGACACAAATGGCTACACCTTC. Amino acids: CASSPLRDTNGYTF.

The V gene is TRBV10-3, the J gene TRBJ2-7; D gene unclear. The V and J ends lost 0 bases and 2 bases respectively, with 8 bases between them. The CDR3 runs to 14 residues. Germline-derived CDR1 and CDR2 are ENHRY and SYGVKD. CDR3 loop: CAISESGIAYEQYF. The CDR3 DNA reads TGTGCCATCAGTGAGTCTGGCATAGCCTACGAGCAGTACTTC.

V and J are TRBV6-5 and TRBJ1-5, with 7 bases fitting TRBD1. The CDR3 sequence is 14 residues long. With V trimmed by 1 base and J by 10 bases, 7 bases remained unmatched. Germline CDR1 reads MNHEY; CDR2 reads SVGAGI. CDR3 amino acids: CASSYYPDRAPQHF. The CDR3 DNA reads TGTGCCAGCAGTTACTATCCCGACAGGGCACCCCAGCATTTT.

The chain combines TRBV6-5 with TRBJ2-7, with a tentative D call TRBD1 (6 bases). From germline, CDR1 is MNHEY and CDR2 SVGAGI. CDR3 length: 13 residues. Trimming pared 6 bases from V and 5 bases from J, leaving 14 bases between. The chain's CDR3 is CASSLQGNHEQYF. CDR3 bases: TGTGCCAGCAGCCTCCAGGGGAACCACGAGCAGTACTTC.

The rearrangement links TRBV28 to TRBJ1-4; 10 nucleotides match TRBD1. This CDR3 is built from 18 residues. The V gene end was trimmed by 2 bases and the J gene end by 3 bases; junction bases not matched to a gene: 9. Germline V lookup: CDR1 MDHEN, CDR2 SYDVKM. The CDR3 bases are TGTGCCAGCAGTTTAGACAGGGGGCTCCTGTTGCCTAATGAAAAACTGTTTTTT. Translating gives CASSLDRGLLLPNEKLFF.

The CDR3 nucleotides read TGTGCCAGCAGCCCACAGGGGGACAATGAGCAGTTCTTC. This encodes CASSPQGDNEQFF. The chain couples TRBV7-2 to TRBJ2-1, with 8 bases that match TRBD1. J was trimmed by 5 bases and V by 5 bases; bases with no gene match: 2. The CDR3 consists of 13 residues. The germline CDR1 and CDR2 sequences are SGHTA and FQGNSA.

This clone has more than one count but fewer than ten. J is TRBJ1-1 and V is TRBV2; 8 bases match TRBD1. The V gene end was trimmed by 2 bases and the J gene end by 9 bases; junction bases not matched to a gene: 8. This CDR3 is built from 14 residues. The V gene's germline CDR1 is SNHLY and CDR2 FYNNEI. This chain's CDR3 is CASSEQGAMGKAFF. The CDR3 nucleotides read TGTGCCAGCAGTGAACAGGGGGCGATGGGCAAAGCTTTCTTT.

The J gene is TRBJ2-5, the V gene TRBV4-1; 9 bases align to TRBD1. Germline trimming cut 0 bases from V and 10 bases from J; bases unmatched to any gene: 12. In germline, CDR1 is MGHRA, CDR2 YSYEKL. CDR3 length equals 16 residues. The CDR3 loop reads CASSQEDGQGPGDQYF. CDR3 bases: TGCGCCAGCAGCCAAGAAGACGGACAGGGGCCGGGGGACCAGTACTTC.